The present TCR beta chain was sequenced within a study of T cell repertoires in cytomegalovirus infection. Overall study: A matching HLA type, together with CMV infection, was signaled by public TCR beta signatures. Study conclusions and caveats: People with CMV and the relevant HLA were identified by cumulative public TCR beta family frequency. Clonotypes of TCR beta that were HLA-C-restricted and CMV-specific dominated the ex vivo response.

Of note for this clonotype: Its antigen is as yet unknown.

CDR1 and CDR2 from the germline V gene are SGHDN and FVKESK. The CDR3 extends over 17 amino acids. With V trimmed by 0 bases and J by 10 bases, 8 bases remained unmatched. TCRdb reanalysed the reads using MiXCR and keeps one entry per CDR3 protein. The repertoire holds about 100,000 distinct CDR3 sequences, with less than 25% as singletons. The sample taken for sequencing was CD8+ T cells from PBMCs. This clonotype was obtained from a human donor in good health (CMV status not recorded). Some clones in this sample may be carry-over from other donors' samples. The rearrangement links TRBV14 to TRBJ1-6, with 11 bases identical to TRBD1. The CDR3 DNA reads as TGTGCCAGCAGCCAAGATGCCTCGGACAGGGGGCACTCACCCCTCCACTTT. Protein product: CASSQDASDRGHSPLHF.